The 25 T cell receptor beta chains in this list originate from one sample, sequenced in a study of blood T cell repertoires in COVID-19. Method: immunoSEQ multiplex PCR; TCRdb's copy keeps in-frame clones and lacks some. The sample lists 150,000 or so clones, under 90% seen once, with about 39% in the top ten. Sequencing was performed on peripheral blood. The receptors originated from a human donor in a cohort sampled during active COVID-19.

The CDR3 spells CASSLLATDTQYF. The CDR3 DNA sequence: TGTGCCAGCAGCTTGCTAGCCACAGATACGCAGTATTTT. The V call is TRBV5-8, the J call TRBJ2-3, with D maybe TRBD2 (5 bases). The CDR3 contains 13 residues. Trimming stripped 1 base from V and 2 bases from J, with 5 bases between. Germline CDR1 is SGHTS and CDR2 is YDEGEE. Variable domain in full (rest from reference TRBV5-8 and TRBJ2-3): EAGVTQSPTHLIKTRGQQATLRCSPISGHTSVYWYQQALGLGLQFLLWYDEGEERNRGNFPPRFSGRQFPNYSSELNVNALELEDSALYLCASSLLATDTQYFGPGTRLTVL.

The chain links TRBV7-2 to TRBJ2-4; perhaps TRBD1 as D (5 bases). V gave up 5 bases and J gave up 1 base, with 12 bases separating them. Germline V gives CDR1 SGHTA, CDR2 FQGNSA. This CDR3 region has 15 residues. The chain's CDR3 is CASSPSGFAKNIQYF. The CDR3 coding sequence is TGTGCCAGCAGCCCTTCAGGGTTCGCCAAAAACATTCAGTACTTC. Full variable domain (remainder filled in from reference TRBV7-2 and TRBJ2-4): GAGVSQSPSNKVTEKGKDVELRCDPISGHTALYWYRQSLGQGLEFLIYFQGNSAPDKSGLPSDRFSAERTGGSVSTLTIQRTQQEDSAVYLCASSPSGFAKNIQYFGAGTRLSVL.

The CDR3 region has the DNA TGTGCCAGCAGCCTTAGCGGGGGGCTAAGCACAGATACGCAGTATTTT. Its translation: CASSLSGGLSTDTQYF. The chain has TRBV5-4 and TRBJ2-3; TRBD2 matches 10 bases. Germline CDR1 reads SGHNT; CDR2 reads YYREEE (reference sequence). J was trimmed by 0 bases and V by 4 bases; bases with no gene match: 5. This CDR3 is built from 16 residues.

The V gene is TRBV15, the J gene TRBJ1-1; D is uncertain. The CDR3 is 15 residues long. Germline V gene lookup returns CDR1 LNHNV and CDR2 YYDKDF (reference sequence). The ends were cut back, 0 bases at V and 0 bases at J, with 8 bases in the middle. The DNA for the CDR3 is TGTGCCACCAGCAGAGATCACAGCTTGAACACTGAAGCTTTCTTT. Protein product: CATSRDHSLNTEAFF.

The chain is built from TRBV4-3 and TRBJ1-5; D unresolved. The germline V and J ends were trimmed by 0 bases and 5 bases, with 11 bases remaining between them. Germline CDR1 LGHNA, CDR2 YSLEER. This CDR3 is built from 15 residues. CDR3 residues: CASSQDEGGYQPQHF. The CDR3 nucleotides read TGCGCCAGCAGCCAAGATGAAGGAGGGTATCAGCCCCAGCATTTT.

This clone showed up just a few times. V and J are TRBV4-2 and TRBJ1-2; possibly TRBD1 for D (5 bases). The germline V gene encodes CDR1 LGHNA and CDR2 YNFKEQ. The CDR3 is 13 residues long. V was shortened by 0 bases and J by 7 bases, with 9 bases between the two germline ends. The CDR3 DNA reads TGTGCCAGCAGCCAAGAATCCGGGGGTGGCTACACCTTC. Translated, it gives CASSQESGGGYTF.

V gene TRBV3-1 (or the pseudogene TRBV3-2) combines with J gene TRBJ2-1; 7 bases are a match to TRBD1. The germline V gene encodes CDR1 LGHDT and CDR2 YNNKEL (reference sequence). The CDR3 is 15 amino acids. V lost 4 bases and J lost 4; bases outside the gene matches: 7. The CDR3: CASSLRDSRYNEQFF. CDR3 nucleotides: TGTGCCAGCAGCCTACGGGACAGCCGATACAATGAGCAGTTCTTC.

The chain links TRBV6-5 to TRBJ1-6; D possibly corresponds to TRBD1 (5 bases). CDR1 and CDR2 (germline): MNHEY, SVGAGI. The V and J ends lost 6 bases and 5 bases respectively, with 11 bases between them. The CDR3 sequence is 14 residues long. DNA of the CDR3: TGTGCCAGCAGATCCGTAGGGGATAATTCACCCCTCCACTTT. It specifies CASRSVGDNSPLHF.

The chain uses TRBV5-6 and TRBJ2-1; 8 bases are a match to TRBD1. V was clipped by 4 bases and J by 8 bases; unmatched bases: 17. This CDR3 is built from 17 residues. Per germline, CDR1 SGHDT and CDR2 YYEEEE. The chain's CDR3 is CASSQGAPKLGGYEQFF. The CDR3 DNA is TGTGCCAGCAGCCAGGGGGCGCCTAAGCTGGGGGGCTATGAGCAGTTCTTC.

CDR3 loop: CASSLGGIETQYF. CDR3 coding DNA: TGTGCCAGCAGCTTAGGGGGGATCGAGACCCAGTACTTC. J is TRBJ2-5 and V is TRBV7-3, with D possibly TRBD2 on 6 matching bases. CDR1 and CDR2 (germline): SGHTA, FQGTGA. The CDR3 extends over 13 amino acids. The V gene lost 2 bases and the J gene lost 5 bases, with 9 bases spanning the gap. Complete variable domain (other parts from reference TRBV7-3 and TRBJ2-5): GAGVSQTPSNKVTEKGKYVELRCDPISGHTALYWYRQSLGQGPEFLIYFQGTGAADDSGLPNDRFFAVRPEGSVSTLKIQRTERGDSAVYLCASSLGGIETQYFGPGTRLLVL.

This chain connects TRBV4-3 to TRBJ1-1; D unresolved. Germline CDR1 LGHNA, CDR2 YSLEER. V was cut by 3 bases and J by 1 base, with 9 bases left in between. CDR3 length: 14 amino acids. The CDR3 DNA sequence: TGCGCCAGCAGCCATTCAACCGGGAACACTGAAGCTTTCTTT. It codes for CASSHSTGNTEAFF.

The rearrangement uses TRBV18 and TRBJ1-6, with D maybe TRBD1 (5 bases). V was shortened by 2 bases and J by 6 bases, with 8 bases between the two germline ends. Germline values: CDR1 KGHSH, CDR2 LQKENI. The CDR3 length is 14 residues. The CDR3 DNA is TGTGCCAGCTCACCAGCGGGGCCTAATTCACCCCTCCACTTT. It yields the protein CASSPAGPNSPLHF.

As to this clone: Relative to the germline gene, one junction end is altered; a read error may explain this. This sequence joins TRBV13 and TRBJ2-7; TRBD2 aligns across 13 bases. The CDR3 is 14 residues long. Germline V gene data show CDR1 as PRHDT and CDR2 as FYEKMQ (reference sequence). The CDR3 region has the DNA TGTGCCAGCAGTTTCGGGACTAGCGGGGAAAACCATCGATTC. This gives the protein CASSFGTSGENHRF. The full variable domain, its missing parts supplied by reference TRBV13 and TRBJ2-7, is AAGVIQSPRHLIKEKRETATLKCYPIPRHDTVYWYQQGPGQDPQFLISFYEKMQSDKGSIPDRFSAQQFSDYHSELNMSSLELGDSALYFCASSFGTSGENHRFGPGTRLTVT.

Here the CDR3 reads CASSIWTLTSTDTQYF. As DNA, the CDR3 is TGTGCCAGCAGCATCTGGACACTTACTAGCACAGATACGCAGTATTTT. This chain links TRBV7-2 with TRBJ2-3, with a tentative D call TRBD1 (5 bases). V was shortened by 5 bases and J by 0 bases, with 15 bases between the two germline ends. CDR3 size: 16 residues. Germline assignment: CDR1 SGHTA and CDR2 FQGNSA.

This clone occurred a few times. V and J are TRBV19 and TRBJ1-1; the D gene is possibly TRBD1 (6 bases). CDR3 length: 12 residues. Trimming left V 9 bases short and J 4 bases short, with 12 bases between. Germline V gene sequence: CDR1 LNHDA, CDR2 SQIVND (reference sequence). For the CDR3, the DNA is TGTGCCAGCCAGGGGCTGGGCACTGAAGCTTTCTTT. It translates to CASQGLGTEAFF.

The gene calls are TRBV28 and TRBJ1-2, with 7 bases matching TRBD1. The CDR3 runs 15 residues. The V segment lost 6 bases and the J segment 4 bases; nucleotides outside the gene matches: 11. The germline CDR1 and CDR2 sequences are MDHEN and SYDVKM. CDR3 DNA: TGTGCCAGCAGCCGCCCGGGACAGTTAGGCTATGGCTACACCTTC. Translated, it gives CASSRPGQLGYGYTF.

The chain recombines TRBV7-2 with TRBJ2-1, with TRBD2 matching over 8 bases. Germline V gene data show CDR1 as SGHTA and CDR2 as FQGNSA. Trimming cost V 5 bases and J 8 bases; bases outside gene matches: 11. CDR3 length: 15 residues. CDR3 nucleotides: TGTGCCAGCAGCACCAGCGGGGGAAGCTGGGATGAGCAGTTCTTC. Translated: CASSTSGGSWDEQFF.

This rearrangement joins TRBV5-4 to TRBJ2-7; no reliable D call. The CDR3 is 13 amino acids. The germline V gene encodes CDR1 SGHNT and CDR2 YYREEE (reference sequence). V was trimmed by 2 bases and J by 2 bases, leaving 8 bases between them. The CDR3 reads CASSFGPTYEQYF. CDR3 DNA: TGTGCCAGCAGCTTTGGGCCGACCTACGAGCAGTACTTC.

The V gene is TRBV5-4, the J gene TRBJ2-5; D gene unclear. Germline loops: CDR1 SGHNT, CDR2 YYREEE (reference sequence). This CDR3 spans 13 amino acids. The ends were cut back, 3 bases at V and 0 bases at J, with 6 bases in the middle. CDR3 coding DNA: TGTGCCAGCAGCTCCCAGTACCAAGAGACCCAGTACTTC. This translates into CASSSQYQETQYF.

J is TRBJ2-7 and V is TRBV5-1; 9 bases align to TRBD1. The J segment lost 0 bases and the V segment lost 4 bases, leaving 5 bases of the junction unmatched. There are 15 residues in the CDR3. The V gene's germline CDR1 is SGHRS and CDR2 YFSETQ. The CDR3 sequence: CASSRGQGISYEQYF. The CDR3 region has the DNA TGCGCCAGCAGCCGGGGACAGGGCATCTCCTACGAGCAGTACTTC.

The chain employs TRBV27 and TRBJ2-7, with 9 nucleotides matching TRBD1. Germline CDR1 and CDR2: MNHEY and SMNVEV (reference sequence). The CDR3 loop spans 14 amino acids. Germline trimming cut 6 bases from V and 4 bases from J; bases unmatched to any gene: 7. CDR3: CASSPWTGVYEQYF. The CDR3 coding sequence is TGTGCCAGCAGCCCCTGGACAGGGGTTTACGAGCAGTACTTC.

The chain combines TRBV4-3 with TRBJ2-1; 10 nucleotides match TRBD2. V dropped 4 bases and J dropped 3; count of bases not matched to a gene: 6. The germline gives CDR1 LGHNA, CDR2 YSLEER. There are 16 residues in the CDR3. CDR3 residues: CASSRTLAGYYNEQFF. The CDR3 DNA sequence: TGCGCCAGCAGCCGGACACTAGCGGGGTACTACAATGAGCAGTTCTTC.

The genes are TRBV19 and TRBJ2-7, with 8 bases matching TRBD1. Germline values: CDR1 LNHDA, CDR2 SQIVND (reference sequence). V was clipped by 6 bases and J by 3 bases; unmatched bases: 10. The CDR3 has 15 residues. CDR3 sequence: CASRTLQGENYEQYF. DNA for the CDR3: TGTGCCAGTAGAACCCTACAGGGGGAGAACTACGAGCAGTACTTC.

This clone was seen more than once but under ten times. The chain couples TRBV7-2 to TRBJ1-3; a weak D match, TRBD1 (5 bases). V lost 5 bases, J lost 9 bases, and 11 bases lay in between. Looked up from germline, CDR1 is SGHTA and CDR2 is FQGNSA. The CDR3 is made up of 12 amino acids. The CDR3, as DNA: TGTGCCAGCAGCAGGGCCGGGGGCACCATATATTTT. Encoded protein: CASSRAGGTIYF.

The V call is TRBV6-5, the J call TRBJ1-2, with D tentatively TRBD1 (6 bases). The CDR3 extends over 15 amino acids. CDR1 and CDR2 from the germline V gene are MNHEY and SVGAGI. The V gene lost 2 bases and the J gene lost 8 bases, with 18 bases spanning the gap. CDR3 nucleotide sequence: TGTGCCAGCAGTTACGGGTGGGGGCAAGGCGGCGGCTACACCTTC. Its protein product is CASSYGWGQGGGYTF.